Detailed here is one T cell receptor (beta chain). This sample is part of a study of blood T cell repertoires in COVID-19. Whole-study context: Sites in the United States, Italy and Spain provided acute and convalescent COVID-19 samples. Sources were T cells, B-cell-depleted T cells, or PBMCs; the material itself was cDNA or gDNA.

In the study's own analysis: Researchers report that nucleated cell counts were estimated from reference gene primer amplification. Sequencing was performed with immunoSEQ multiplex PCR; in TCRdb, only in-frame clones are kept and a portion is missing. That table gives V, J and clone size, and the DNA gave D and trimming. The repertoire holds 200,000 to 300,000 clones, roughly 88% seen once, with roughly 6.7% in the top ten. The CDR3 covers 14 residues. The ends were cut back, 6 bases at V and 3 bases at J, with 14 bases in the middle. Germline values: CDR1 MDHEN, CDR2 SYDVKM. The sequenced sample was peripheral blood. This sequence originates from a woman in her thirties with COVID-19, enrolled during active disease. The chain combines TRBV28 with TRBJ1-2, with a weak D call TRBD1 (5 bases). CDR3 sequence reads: CASSQGGPDYGYTF. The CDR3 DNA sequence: TGTGCCAGCAGCCAGGGAGGGCCGGACTATGGCTACACCTTC.